This is a list of T cell receptor beta chains from one sample in a study of radiotherapy plus CTLA-4 blockade in lung cancer. Using immunoSEQ multiplex PCR, the repertoire was profiled, and TCRdb retains in-frame clones only, with some absent. The sample consists of some 70,000 clones, over 80% of them appearing once. This sample comprised peripheral blood, obtained from a patient treated with radiotherapy plus ipilimumab. Receptors were obtained from a human donor with non-small cell lung cancer who had a partial response to radiotherapy plus ipilimumab. Both conserved end residues are part of each CDR3. Each record gives: J gene, clone size, D gene, V gene, CDR3 DNA, CDR3 protein. A D gene is named only where the DNA matches it firmly. Part of the rows lack a size; the others show once, few, many or a class for expanded clones.

TRBJ1-5,few,-,TRBV19,TGTGCCAGTAGTGAACGGTTTTCAGGGCGAAATCAGCCCCAGCATTTT,CASSERFSGRNQPQHF
TRBJ1-1,few,-,TRBV28,TGTGCCAGCAGTTCAACAGGGTGGAGTACTGAAGCTTTCTTT,CASSSTGWSTEAFF
TRBJ2-2,-,TRBD2,TRBV7-3,TGTGCCAGCAGCCAAGGACTAGCGGGAGATATCACCGGGGAGCTGTTTTTT,CASSQGLAGDITGELFF
TRBJ1-1,-,-,TRBV5-4,TGTGCCAGCAGCTTGGAAAGGGGTCGGAACACTGAAGCTTTCTTT,CASSLERGRNTEAFF
TRBJ2-1,-,-,TRBV9,TGTGCCAGCAGCTCCAGAAGCGGGTACAATGAGCAGTTCTTC,CASSSRSGYNEQFF
TRBJ2-3,-,TRBD2,TRBV5-8,TGTGCCAGCAGCCGACGACTAGCGGGAGGTGATACGCAGTATTTT,CASSRRLAGGDTQYF
TRBJ2-3,-,-,TRBV5-1,TGCGCCAGCAGCTTGGGGGGCTCCCCCACAGATACGCAGTATTTT,CASSLGGSPTDTQYF
TRBJ1-1,once,TRBD1,TRBV2,TGTGCCAGCAGTGAAAGGAGGACAGGGTCCACTGAAGCTTTCTTT,CASSERRTGSTEAFF
TRBJ1-5,few,-,TRBV19,TGTGCCAGTAGGCGACAGGCTCATAGCAATCAGCCCCAGCATTTT,CASRRQAHSNQPQHF
TRBJ1-1,-,-,TRBV6-5,TGTGCCAGCAGTTACTCTTCATTGAACACTGAAGCTTTCTTT,CASSYSSLNTEAFF
TRBJ2-2,-,-,TRBV6-1,TGTGCCAGCAGTGTTCTCCCGGCGGGGACCGGGGAGCTGTTTTTT,CASSVLPAGTGELFF
TRBJ2-3,-,TRBD1,TRBV7-3,TGTGCCAGCAGCTTACCCGTGACAGGGATAACAGATACGCAGTATTTT,CASSLPVTGITDTQYF
TRBJ2-1,-,TRBD2,TRBV18,TGTGCCAGCTCACCTCCGGGACTAGAGGGGCAGTTCTTC,CASSPPGLEGQFF
TRBJ2-7,-,-,TRBV7-9,TGTGCCAGCGAGGATTCGGGAGAGCAGTACTTC,CASEDSGEQYF
TRBJ2-3,-,TRBD1,TRBV11-2,TGTGCCAGCAGCCTCGGGACAGTAGCAGATACGCAGTATTTT,CASSLGTVADTQYF
TRBJ1-5,-,TRBD1,TRBV19,TGTGCCAGTAGTATATCACAGGGGAATAGCAATCAGCCCCAGCATTTT,CASSISQGNSNQPQHF
TRBJ2-3,-,TRBD2,TRBV7-6,TGTGCCAGCAGCTCTAGCGGGAGGGCCCCAGATACGCAGTATTTT,CASSSSGRAPDTQYF
TRBJ1-2,-,-,TRBV29-1,TGCAGCGTTGGACCCCGAGCAGGGTACTATGGCTACACCTTC,CSVGPRAGYYGYTF
TRBJ1-1,-,-,TRBV27,TGTGCCACCCAGGGATCAGCCGGCACTGAAGCTTTCTTT,CATQGSAGTEAFF
TRBJ1-2,-,-,TRBV6-5,TGTGCCAGCAGGAAAACGGGGGGGCAGATTGGCTACACCTTC,CASRKTGGQIGYTF
TRBJ2-4,-,TRBD1,TRBV7-3,TGTGCCAGCAGCCATTCGGGGACAGGGGCAAACATTCAGTACTTC,CASSHSGTGANIQYF
TRBJ2-2,-,TRBD2,TRBV5-1,TGCGCCAGCAGCTTAGCCGTCTGGCGGACTAGCGGGATAAGGAACACCGGGGAGCTGTTTTTT,CASSLAVWRTSGIRNTGELFF
TRBJ2-2,-,-,TRBV5-5,TGTGCCAGCAGCTTGTGGGGGCCCGGGGAGCTGTTTTTT,CASSLWGPGELFF
TRBJ2-3,-,TRBD2,TRBV5-4,TGTGCCAGCAGCTCTCTAGCGGGGGTCACAGATACGCAGTATTTT,CASSSLAGVTDTQYF
TRBJ2-2,-,-,TRBV5-1,TGCGCCAGCAGCTTCGACGGGAGGAACACCGGGGAGCTGTTTTTT,CASSFDGRNTGELFF
TRBJ2-5,-,TRBD2,TRBV10-1,TGCGCCACCTCAAGCGGGACCATGGGGACCCAGTACTTC,CATSSGTMGTQYF
TRBJ1-1,few,-,TRBV5-1,TGCGCCAGCAGCTTAGGGGGGGTAGCCGGTGGCACTGAAGCTTTCTTT,CASSLGGVAGGTEAFF
TRBJ1-4,-,-,TRBV5-4,TGTGCCAGCAGCTTGGGGGGGGGCTCGGCCGAAAAACTGTTTTTT,CASSLGGGSAEKLFF
TRBJ1-5,-,-,TRBV28,TGTGCCAGCAGCCTTAATCAGCCCCAGCATTTT,CASSLNQPQHF
TRBJ2-1,-,-,TRBV5-1,TGCGCCAGCAGCCTATCTAAGGGACTCTCCTACAATGAGCAGTTCTTC,CASSLSKGLSYNEQFF
TRBJ2-6,-,-,TRBV5-4,TGTGCCAGCAGCCTCCCAGGCTCTGGGGCCAACGTCCTGACTTTC,CASSLPGSGANVLTF
TRBJ2-7,-,-,TRBV7-2,TGTGCCAGCAGCTTAGGTCGGGGTTCCTACGAGCAGTACTTC,CASSLGRGSYEQYF
TRBJ1-3,-,-,TRBV19,TGTGCCAGTTGCCGAAGCCCTGGAAACACCATATATTTT,CASCRSPGNTIYF
TRBJ1-3,-,-,TRBV15,TGTGCCACCAGCAGAGACAGAAACACCATATATTTT,CATSRDRNTIYF
TRBJ1-1,-,TRBD1,TRBV9,TGTGCCAGCAGCAAATGGGACAGGGGGGCAGGGGGCACTGAAGCTTTCTTT,CASSKWDRGAGGTEAFF
TRBJ2-5,-,TRBD1,TRBV5-6,TGTGCCAGCAGCCCCAACAGGGGAACCGCTCAAGAGACCCAGTACTTC,CASSPNRGTAQETQYF
TRBJ2-5,-,-,TRBV7-3,TGTGCCAGCAGCTTCAGCAGGGGAGAGACCCAGTACTTC,CASSFSRGETQYF
TRBJ2-3,-,-,TRBV6-5,TGTGCCAGCAGTACGTGGGAAGGGGGCACAGATACGCAGTATTTT,CASSTWEGGTDTQYF
TRBJ2-5,-,-,TRBV30,TGTGCCTGGAGTCGGCCTGGTTCCGGGGAGACCCAGTACTTC,CAWSRPGSGETQYF
TRBJ2-3,-,TRBD2,TRBV13,TGTGCCAGCAGCCTCGGACTAGCGGGAGGATCGGATACGCAGTATTTT,CASSLGLAGGSDTQYF
TRBJ1-2,-,-,TRBV5-1,TGCGCCAGCAGCTTGGAGACACCGAACTATGGCTACACCTTC,CASSLETPNYGYTF
TRBJ2-7,-,TRBD1,TRBV10-1,TGCGCCAGCTCCTCTACGGACAGGGGGGAAATGTACGAGCAGTACTTC,CASSSTDRGEMYEQYF